This TCR beta chain was profiled in a study of blood T cell repertoires in COVID-19. For the study at large: Some COVID-19 samples were acute and others convalescent; all came from the United States, Italy and Spain. Sample material is recorded as cDNA or gDNA derived from T cells, B-cell-depleted T cells, or PBMCs.

Authors' data handling: Reference gene primer amplification gave estimated nucleated cell counts. Clones were read by immunoSEQ multiplex PCR, and TCRdb kept only the in-frame ones, dropping some. From that table come the V and J calls and clone size; the DNA was used to work out D and trimming. The sample lists 180,000 or so clones; 88% were seen once. The CDR3 consists of 15 residues. The germline V gene encodes CDR1 SGHRS and CDR2 YFSETQ. Trimming cost V 4 bases and J 8 bases, with 18 bases left between them. What was sequenced was peripheral blood. The TCR comes from a man aged 18 to 30 with active or convalescent COVID-19. The chain uses TRBV5-1 and TRBJ1-4; D is uncertain. Here the CDR3 DNA reads TGCGCCAGCAGCGAAGGACGGGGTTTGGAGGAAAAACTGTTTTTT. Translating gives CASSEGRGLEEKLFF.